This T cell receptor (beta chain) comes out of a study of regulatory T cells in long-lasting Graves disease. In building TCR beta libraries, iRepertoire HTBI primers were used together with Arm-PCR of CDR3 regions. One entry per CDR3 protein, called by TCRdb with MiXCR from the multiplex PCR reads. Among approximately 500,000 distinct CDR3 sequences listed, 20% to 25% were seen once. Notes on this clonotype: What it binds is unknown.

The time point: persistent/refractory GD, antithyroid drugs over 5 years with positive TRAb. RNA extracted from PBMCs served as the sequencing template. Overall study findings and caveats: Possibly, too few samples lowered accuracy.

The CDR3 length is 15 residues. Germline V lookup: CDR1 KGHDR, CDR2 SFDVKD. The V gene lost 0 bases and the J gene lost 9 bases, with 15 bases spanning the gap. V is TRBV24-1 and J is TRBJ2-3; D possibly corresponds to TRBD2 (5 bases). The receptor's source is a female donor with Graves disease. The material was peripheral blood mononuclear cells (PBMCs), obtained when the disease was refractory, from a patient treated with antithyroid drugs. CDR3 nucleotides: TGTGCCACCAGTGATTTGGACGGGGAGATTGGAACGCAGTATTTT. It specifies CATSDLDGEIGTQYF.